The present T cell receptor beta chain was sequenced within a study of blood T cell repertoires in COVID-19. Overall study context: The United States, Italy and Spain were the sources of the acute and convalescent COVID-19 samples. In each case, the material was cDNA or gDNA derived from T cells, B-cell-depleted T cells, or PBMCs.

In the authors' methods: Amplification of reference gene primers was used by the study to estimate nucleated cell counts. Repertoires were generated with immunoSEQ multiplex PCR, while TCRdb's copy carries only in-frame clones and drops some. V, J and clone size were drawn from that table, and D and trimming were deduced from the DNA. The sample yields 120,000 to 150,000 clones, roughly 87% seen once. Germline CDR1 reads GTSNPN; CDR2 reads SVGIG (reference sequence). Trimming pared 7 bases from V and 10 bases from J, leaving 17 bases between. This CDR3 region has 13 residues. This clone is a singleton in its sample.

Sequenced sample: peripheral blood. The source is a woman aged 50 to 65 with acute or convalescent COVID-19. The J gene is TRBJ1-6, the V gene TRBV30; D not resolved. The CDR3 sequence is CASWEGHGSPLHF. In nucleotides, the CDR3 is TGTGCCTCCTGGGAGGGCCATGGGTCACCCCTCCACTTT.